The next 22 T cell receptor beta chains were all read from a single sample in a study of T cell repertoires in cytomegalovirus infection. TCRdb itself ran the reads through MiXCR, one entry per CDR3 protein. The profile shows 450,000 to 550,000 distinct CDR3 sequences, 16% of them singletons. Sequencing used CD8+ T cells from PBMCs. These receptors all stem from a human donor in good health (CMV status not recorded). Some clones in this sample may be carry-over from other donors' samples.

The CDR3 here is CASSLTGASGEKLFF. The CDR3 nucleotides read TGTGCCAGCAGCCTTACAGGGGCCTCTGGGGAAAAACTGTTTTTT. The rearrangement links TRBV9 to TRBJ1-4; TRBD1 matches 7 bases. This CDR3 spans 15 amino acids. J lost 8 bases, V lost 4 bases, and 11 bases had no gene match. Germline-derived CDR1 and CDR2 are SGDLS and YYNGEE.

V gene TRBV5-1 combines with J gene TRBJ2-3; 10 bases are shared with TRBD2. This CDR3 is 16 amino acids long. V dropped 5 bases and J dropped 0; count of bases not matched to a gene: 6. Germline V gene lookup returns CDR1 SGHRS and CDR2 YFSETQ. The CDR3 region is CASSLAGVGSTDTQYF. CDR3 coding DNA: TGCGCCAGCAGTCTAGCGGGAGTAGGGAGCACAGATACGCAGTATTTT. The whole variable domain, filled in from reference TRBV5-1 and TRBJ2-3, reads KAGVTQTPRYLIKTRGQQVTLSCSPISGHRSVSWYQQTPGQGLQFLFEYFSETQRNKGNFPGRFSGRQFSNSRSEMNVSTLELGDSALYLCASSLAGVGSTDTQYFGPGTRLTVL.

This clonotype was seen a handful of times. This chain joins TRBV9 and TRBJ1-2; possible D gene TRBD1, 6 bases. V was cut by 3 bases and J by 7 bases, with 10 bases left in between. This CDR3 region has 12 residues. Germline-derived CDR1 and CDR2 are SGDLS and YYNGEE. The CDR3 bases are TGTGCCAGCAGCGACAGGGACTCTGGCTACACCTTC. This sequence encodes CASSDRDSGYTF. Variable domain in full (rest from reference TRBV9 and TRBJ1-2): DSGVTQTPKHLITATGQRVTLRCSPRSGDLSVYWYQQSLDQGLQFLIQYYNGEERAKGNILERFSAQQFPDLHSELNLSSLELGDSALYFCASSDRDSGYTFGSGTRLTVV.

The J gene is TRBJ1-2, the V gene TRBV12-3 or TRBV12-4; D is unresolved. The ends were cut back, 1 base at V and 7 bases at J, with 13 bases in the middle. This CDR3 is built from 14 residues. The CDR3, as DNA: TGTGCCAGCAGTTTAGTCCTATGGGAGGGTGGCTACACCTTC. Protein: CASSLVLWEGGYTF.

A few counts support this clonotype. The V gene is TRBV12-3 or TRBV12-4, the J gene TRBJ2-7; 7 positions match TRBD2. This CDR3 contains 14 residues. After removal of 6 bases from V and 2 bases from J, the junction contained 7 bases not matched to a gene. The CDR3 protein is CASSPRRGAYEQYF. In nucleotides, the CDR3 is TGTGCCAGCAGCCCCCGCCGGGGGGCCTACGAGCAGTACTTC.

In this sample, this clonotype turned up many times. The V call is TRBV7-8, the J call TRBJ1-4; TRBD1 matches 10 bases. Germline trimming cut 8 bases from V and 8 bases from J; bases unmatched to any gene: 5. The germline CDR1 and CDR2 sequences are SGHVS and FQNEAQ. This CDR3 has 13 residues. The CDR3 sequence: CASSGTGAEKLFF. CDR3 nucleotides: TGTGCCAGCTCCGGGACAGGGGCGGAAAAACTGTTTTTT.

This sequence joins TRBV9 and TRBJ2-1; D is tentatively TRBD1 or TRBD2 (6 bases each). The CDR3 spans 15 residues. Germline lookup yields CDR1 SGDLS and CDR2 YYNGEE. V lost 5 bases, J lost 6 bases, and 18 bases lay in between. CDR3 sequence (DNA): TGTGCCAGCAGTCACTCCGGGGGCGAAGGCAATGAGCAGTTCTTC. It encodes CASSHSGGEGNEQFF.

The chain has TRBV27 and TRBJ2-5; D is possibly TRBD1 or TRBD2 (5 bases each). The length of the CDR3 is 17 residues. CDR1 is MNHEY, CDR2 SMNVEV, per germline (reference sequence). Trimming stripped 7 bases from V and 5 bases from J, with 26 bases between. The DNA for the CDR3 is TGTGCCAGCACCCCCGCGTGGACCGACGGGGCCAGGGAGACCCAGTACTTC. Its protein is CASTPAWTDGARETQYF.

This clonotype was observed at least ten times. The V and J genes are TRBV27 and TRBJ2-1; possible D gene TRBD2, 6 bases. The length of the CDR3 is 14 residues. V was cut by 8 bases and J by 4 bases, with 15 bases left in between. Germline V CDR1 and CDR2: MNHEY, SMNVEV (reference sequence). This chain's CDR3 is CASCLLGGYNEQFF. CDR3 in DNA: TGTGCCAGCTGCCTACTCGGGGGTTACAATGAGCAGTTCTTC.

This clonotype was seen at least ten times. CDR3 loop: CASSGRAFGKGEQFF. Here the CDR3 DNA reads TGTGCCAGCAGTGGAAGAGCCTTCGGGAAGGGTGAGCAGTTCTTC. The V gene is TRBV6-1, the J gene TRBJ2-1, with a weak D call TRBD2 (5 bases). Germline values: CDR1 MNHNS, CDR2 SASEGT. CDR3 length: 15 residues. V was pared by 4 bases and J by 9 bases, with 19 bases between.

V gene TRBV28 combines with J gene TRBJ2-7; D is undetermined. The CDR3 runs 11 residues. Germline V CDR1 and CDR2: MDHEN, SYDVKM. Between the trimmed V and J ends, which lost 5 bases and 3 bases, there was a span of 5 bases. CDR3 protein: CASSTDYEQYF. Written as DNA, the CDR3 is TGTGCCAGCAGTACGGACTACGAGCAGTACTTC.

Ten or more counts support this clonotype. The chain has TRBV27 and TRBJ2-3, with D perhaps TRBD1 (6 bases). Germline CDR1 reads MNHEY; CDR2 reads SMNVEV (reference sequence). Trimming pared 5 bases from V and 6 bases from J, leaving 12 bases between. This CDR3 contains 13 residues. The CDR3 DNA is TGTGCCAGCAGTCCCGGACAGTCCGATACGCAGTATTTT. Translating it yields CASSPGQSDTQYF.

This rearrangement joins TRBV20-1 to TRBJ2-1; 10 nucleotides align to TRBD2. The CDR3 is 16 amino acids. From germline, CDR1 is DFQATT and CDR2 SNEGSKA (reference sequence). The junction had 7 bases not matched to a gene; V was cut back by 5 bases and J by 0 bases. Here the CDR3 DNA reads TGCAGTGCTGAGACTAGCGGGCGGAGCTCCTACAATGAGCAGTTCTTC. Translation: CSAETSGRSSYNEQFF.

This chain uses TRBV27 with TRBJ2-5; the D is unclear. This CDR3 has 16 amino acids. Trimming shortened V by 2 bases and J by 5 bases, and 18 bases separated the two germline ends. Per germline, CDR1 MNHEY and CDR2 SMNVEV (reference sequence). CDR3 residues: CASSLRGRSSAETQYF. The DNA of the CDR3 is TGTGCCAGCAGTTTAAGAGGCAGGTCGTCCGCCGAGACCCAGTACTTC.

This clonotype was counted ten times or more. This rearrangement joins TRBV4-2 to TRBJ2-1; tentatively, D is TRBD1 or TRBD2 (5 bases each). The germline CDR1 and CDR2 sequences are LGHNA and YNFKEQ. The CDR3 loop spans 15 amino acids. V gave up 2 bases and J gave up 6 bases, with 14 bases separating them. The CDR3 protein is CASSQSYSGLNEQFF. CDR3 nucleotides: TGTGCCAGCAGCCAAAGTTACTCGGGGCTCAATGAGCAGTTCTTC.

The chain couples TRBV7-9 to TRBJ1-5, with unresolved D. V dropped 1 base and J dropped 12 bases, with 13 bases sitting between them. Germline loops: CDR1 SEHNR, CDR2 FQNEAQ (reference sequence). The CDR3 length is 13 residues. CDR3 nucleotide sequence: TGTGCCAGCAGCTTAGATCGGGGAATCTACCAGCATTTT. Translating it yields CASSLDRGIYQHF.

This clonotype has just a few counts. This rearrangement joins TRBV6-1 to TRBJ1-1, with D possibly being TRBD1 (5 bases). V shed 0 bases and J shed 0 bases, with 14 bases lying between them. CDR1 is MNHNS, CDR2 SASEGT, per germline. This CDR3 spans 17 amino acids. CDR3 amino acids: CASSEALAGYMNTEAFF. CDR3 in DNA: TGTGCCAGCAGTGAAGCGCTGGCAGGGTACATGAACACTGAAGCTTTCTTT.

At least ten counts were recorded for this clonotype. The chain recombines TRBV6-1 with TRBJ1-5; 7 bases map to TRBD1. The J segment lost 3 bases and the V segment lost 4 bases, leaving 9 bases of the junction unmatched. The CDR3 runs to 16 residues. The germline V gene has CDR1 MNHNS and CDR2 SASEGT. This chain's CDR3 is CASSVGQELFNQPQHF. For the CDR3, the DNA is TGTGCCAGCAGTGTCGGACAGGAGCTCTTCAATCAGCCCCAGCATTTT.

This clonotype was detected many times. This chain connects TRBV11-2 to TRBJ2-1; D perhaps matches TRBD1 (8 bases). CDR1 and CDR2 from the germline V gene are SGHAT and FQNNGV. With 5 bases removed from V and 6 bases from J, the gap between germline ends came to 14 bases. This CDR3 spans 14 amino acids. Here the CDR3 reads CASSPDREGNEQFF. In DNA form, the CDR3 reads TGTGCCAGCAGCCCGGACAGGGAGGGCAATGAGCAGTTCTTC.

Many counts were recorded for this clonotype. V is TRBV7-8 and J is TRBJ2-1, with TRBD2 matching over 12 bases. The CDR3 has 16 residues. Trimming removed 5 bases from V and 3 bases from J; junction bases left unmatched: 5. Germline CDR1 and CDR2: SGHVS and FQNEAQ. The DNA of the CDR3 is TGTGCCAGCAGCCTACTAGCGGGGGGTTACTACAATGAGCAGTTCTTC. It codes for CASSLLAGGYYNEQFF.

This clonotype has ten or more counts. The rearrangement uses TRBV19 and TRBJ1-5; 8 nucleotides match TRBD1. The ends lost 4 bases at V and 4 bases at J; junction bases unmatched: 9. Germline V lookup: CDR1 LNHDA, CDR2 SQIVND (reference sequence). The CDR3 is 16 residues long. Written as DNA, the CDR3 is TGTGCCAGTAGTACCGACAGGGGCCTGCTTAATCAGCCCCAGCATTTT. Translated: CASSTDRGLLNQPQHF.

The chain employs TRBV15 and TRBJ1-5; the D is unclear. The V end was cut by 2 bases, the J end by 3 bases, with 5 bases between. Per the germline V gene, CDR1 is LNHNV and CDR2 is YYDKDF (reference sequence). The CDR3 runs 13 residues. The DNA of the CDR3 is TGTGCCACCAGCAGATGGATCAATCAGCCCCAGCATTTT. This codes for CATSRWINQPQHF. Complete variable domain (other parts from reference TRBV15 and TRBJ1-5): DAMVIQNPRYQVTQFGKPVTLSCSQTLNHNVMYWYQQKSSQAPKLLFHYYDKDFNNEADTPDNFQSRRPNTSFCFLDIRSPGLGDTAMYLCATSRWINQPQHFGDGTRLSIL.